This TCR beta chain was captured by sequencing in a study of cytomegalovirus exposure and HLA in healthy donors. Whole-study results and caveats: Later genetic work tied a missense DCLRE1C variant to beta-chain V and J trimming. Later on, an analysis found that several of the most significant clusters appeared to be linked to common viral pathogens, which included parvovirus B19.

The PCR ran on 60 Vbeta and 13 Jbeta primers. The protocol was immunoSEQ multiplex PCR, while the TCRdb copy is restricted to in-frame clones and leaves out a portion. The profile shows some 110,000 clones, 80% to 90% of them singletons. Comments on this clone: The antigen is undetermined.

V lost 3 bases, J lost 4 bases, and 8 bases lay in between. This CDR3 region has 13 residues. Germline V gene lookup returns CDR1 LNHDA and CDR2 SQIVND (reference sequence). The sample consisted of PBMCs. The chain carries TRBV19 and TRBJ2-3, with a possible D match to TRBD2 (5 bases). This TCR came from a woman aged 25 to 39 in good health and CMV-seronegative. CDR3 amino acids: CASSMVGADTQYF. The CDR3 DNA reads as TGTGCCAGTAGTATGGTCGGGGCAGATACGCAGTATTTT.